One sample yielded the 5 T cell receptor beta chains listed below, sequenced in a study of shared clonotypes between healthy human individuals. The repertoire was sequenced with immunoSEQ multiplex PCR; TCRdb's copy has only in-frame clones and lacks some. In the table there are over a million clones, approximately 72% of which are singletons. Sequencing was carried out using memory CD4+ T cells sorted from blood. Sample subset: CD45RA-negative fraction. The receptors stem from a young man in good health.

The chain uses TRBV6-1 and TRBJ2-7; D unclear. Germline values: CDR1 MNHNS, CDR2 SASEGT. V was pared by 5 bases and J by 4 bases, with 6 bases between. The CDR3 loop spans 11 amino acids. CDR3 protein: CASSNYYEQYF. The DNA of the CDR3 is TGTGCCAGCAGTAACTATTACGAGCAGTACTTC.

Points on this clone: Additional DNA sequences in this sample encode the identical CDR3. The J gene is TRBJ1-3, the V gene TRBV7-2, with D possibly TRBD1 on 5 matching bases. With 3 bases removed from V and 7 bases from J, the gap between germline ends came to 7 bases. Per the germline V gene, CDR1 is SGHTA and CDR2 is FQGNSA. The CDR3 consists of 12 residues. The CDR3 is CASSLGGNTIYF. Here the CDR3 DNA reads TGTGCCAGCAGCTTGGGGGGGAACACCATATATTTT.

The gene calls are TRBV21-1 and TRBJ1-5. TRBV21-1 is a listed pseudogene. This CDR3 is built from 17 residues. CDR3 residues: CASILRDGSYSNQPQHF. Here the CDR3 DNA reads TGTGCCAGCATCCTCCGGGACGGATCGTATAGCAATCAGCCCCAGCATTTT.

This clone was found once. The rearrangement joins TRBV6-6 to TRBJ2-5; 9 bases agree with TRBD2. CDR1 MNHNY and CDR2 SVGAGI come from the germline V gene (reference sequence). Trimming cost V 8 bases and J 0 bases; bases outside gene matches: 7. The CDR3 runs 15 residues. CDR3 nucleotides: TGTGCCAGCCGCACGACTAGCGGCTACCAAGAGACCCAGTACTTC. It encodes CASRTTSGYQETQYF.

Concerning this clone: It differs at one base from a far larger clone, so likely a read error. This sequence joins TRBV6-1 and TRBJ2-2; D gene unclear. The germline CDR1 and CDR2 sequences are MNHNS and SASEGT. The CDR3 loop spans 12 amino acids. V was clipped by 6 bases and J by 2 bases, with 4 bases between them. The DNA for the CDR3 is TGTGCCAGCAGCACCAACACCGGGGAGCTGTTTTTT. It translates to CASSTNTGELFF.